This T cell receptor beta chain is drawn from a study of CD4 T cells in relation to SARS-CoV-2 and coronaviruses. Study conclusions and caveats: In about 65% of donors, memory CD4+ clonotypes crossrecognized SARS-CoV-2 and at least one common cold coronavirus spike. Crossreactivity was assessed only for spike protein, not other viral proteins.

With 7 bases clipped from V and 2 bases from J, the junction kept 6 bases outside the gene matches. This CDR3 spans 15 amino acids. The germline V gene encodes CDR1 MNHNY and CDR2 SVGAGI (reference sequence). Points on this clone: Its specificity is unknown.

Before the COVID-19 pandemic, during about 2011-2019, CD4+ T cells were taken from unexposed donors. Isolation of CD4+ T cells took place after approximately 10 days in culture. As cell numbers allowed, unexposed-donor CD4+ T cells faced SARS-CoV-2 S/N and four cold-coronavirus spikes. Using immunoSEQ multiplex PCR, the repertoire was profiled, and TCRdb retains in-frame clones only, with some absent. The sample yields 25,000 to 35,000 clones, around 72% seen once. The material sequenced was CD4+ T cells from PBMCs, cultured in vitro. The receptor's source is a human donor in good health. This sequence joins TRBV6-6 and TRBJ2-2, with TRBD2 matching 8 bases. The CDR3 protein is CASKTSGSNTGELFF. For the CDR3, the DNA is TGTGCCAGCAAAACTAGCGGCTCCAACACCGGGGAGCTGTTTTTT.